The 9 T cell receptor beta chains below all came from one sample that was sequenced in a study of Ad26.COV2.S vaccination and SARS-CoV-2 variants. The treatment here: 15 to 20 received Ad26.COV2.S at low or high dose, single or two shots; five or six received placebo; per-sample allocation not given. Sampling occurred on day 63 after the first vaccine or placebo injection. TCRdb's copy holds only in-frame clones and misses some; the assay was immunoSEQ multiplex PCR. The sample records 450,000 to 550,000 clones, 89% being singletons. Source: peripheral blood, taken in a trial of Ad26.COV2.S vaccine versus placebo. Receptor source: a person between 18 and 59 years old who received the Ad26.COV2.S COVID-19 vaccine or a placebo.

The chain has TRBV19 and TRBJ1-2; D perhaps matches TRBD1 (6 bases). The CDR3 spans 13 residues. V lost 7 bases to trimming and J lost 6 bases, with 15 bases between them. Germline CDR1 LNHDA, CDR2 SQIVND (reference sequence). CDR3 nucleotide sequence: TGTGCCAGTACCCAGACAGGTCTCGATGGCTACACCTTC. It codes for CASTQTGLDGYTF.

The V and J genes are TRBV6-4 and TRBJ2-3, with D perhaps matching TRBD1 or TRBD2 (5 bases each). CDR1 and CDR2 from the germline V gene are MRHNA and SNTAGT. V lost 3 bases, J lost 1 base, and 5 bases lay in between. The CDR3 is made up of 13 amino acids. The CDR3 region has the DNA TGTGCCAGCAGTGAGGGGGGCACAGATACGCAGTATTTT. Amino acids: CASSEGGTDTQYF.

The J gene is TRBJ1-2, the V gene TRBV6-2 or TRBV6-3, with a tentative D call TRBD1 (5 bases). The CDR3 is 14 residues long. V was shortened by 5 bases and J by 4 bases, with 14 bases between the two germline ends. CDR1 is MNHEY, CDR2 SVGEGT, per germline. The chain's CDR3 is CASSTAGYSYGYTF. The CDR3 bases are TGTGCCAGCAGTACGGCAGGGTATAGCTATGGCTACACCTTC.

The V and J genes are TRBV7-8 and TRBJ1-6, with TRBD1 matching 7 bases. After removal of 5 bases from V and 0 bases from J, the junction contained 7 bases not matched to a gene. CDR3 length: 17 amino acids. Germline V gives CDR1 SGHVS, CDR2 FQNEAQ. The chain's CDR3 is CASSPQGGSSYNSPLHF. In DNA, the CDR3 is TGTGCCAGCAGCCCTCAAGGGGGCAGCTCCTATAATTCACCCCTCCACTTT.

J is TRBJ1-6 and V is TRBV6-5; TRBD1 aligns across 7 bases. The CDR3 spans 14 residues. V shed 6 bases and J 5 bases; nucleotides not matched to a gene: 4. Germline V lookup: CDR1 MNHEY, CDR2 SVGAGI. The CDR3 region has the DNA TGTGCCAGCAGGCGGGACAGACATAATTCACCCCTCCACTTT. Residues: CASRRDRHNSPLHF.

V and J are TRBV14 and TRBJ1-1; D is ambiguous. The CDR3 runs to 13 residues. Trimming took 0 bases from V and 0 from J, leaving 2 bases between them. Germline lookup yields CDR1 SGHDN and CDR2 FVKESK. The CDR3 reads CASSQDLNTEAFF. DNA of the CDR3: TGTGCCAGCAGCCAAGACCTGAACACTGAAGCTTTCTTT.

The V gene is TRBV24-1, the J gene TRBJ2-1, with TRBD2 identical over 9 bases. CDR3 length: 17 amino acids. Germline trimming cut 3 bases from V and 5 bases from J; bases unmatched to any gene: 10. The V gene's germline CDR1 is KGHDR and CDR2 SFDVKD. CDR3 sequence (DNA): TGTGCCACCAGTGATCCTGGGGGCGGGAGGGGGAACAATGAGCAGTTCTTC. Protein: CATSDPGGGRGNNEQFF.

This rearrangement joins TRBV7-9 to TRBJ1-2, with D possibly matching TRBD1 (5 bases). Trimming left V 0 bases short and J 7 bases short, with 9 bases between. The CDR3 is 13 residues long. CDR1 SEHNR and CDR2 FQNEAQ come from the germline V gene (reference sequence). CDR3 protein: CASSLARDGGYTF. The CDR3 bases are TGTGCCAGCAGCTTAGCCAGGGACGGTGGCTACACCTTC.

The rearrangement joins TRBV2 to TRBJ2-7; 8 nucleotides align to TRBD1. Trimming at V came to 5 bases and at J to 6 bases, leaving 6 bases not matched to a gene. The CDR3 has 13 amino acids. Germline V gene lookup returns CDR1 SNHLY and CDR2 FYNNEI. CDR3 protein: CASSPDRGGEQYV. In DNA, the CDR3 is TGTGCCAGCAGTCCCGACAGGGGCGGCGAGCAGTACGTC.